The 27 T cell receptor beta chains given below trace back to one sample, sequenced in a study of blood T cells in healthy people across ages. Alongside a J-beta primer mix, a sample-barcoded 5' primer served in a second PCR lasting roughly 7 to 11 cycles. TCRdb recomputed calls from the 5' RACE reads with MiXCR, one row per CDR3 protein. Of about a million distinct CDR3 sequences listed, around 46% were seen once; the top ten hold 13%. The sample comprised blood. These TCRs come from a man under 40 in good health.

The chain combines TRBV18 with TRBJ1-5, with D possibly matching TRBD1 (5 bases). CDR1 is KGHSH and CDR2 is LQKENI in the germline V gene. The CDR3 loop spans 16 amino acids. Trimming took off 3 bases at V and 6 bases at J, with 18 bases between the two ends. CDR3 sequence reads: CASSPRLGQGGQPQHF. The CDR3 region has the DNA TGTGCCAGCTCACCTCGGCTAGGGCAGGGAGGTCAGCCCCAGCATTTT.

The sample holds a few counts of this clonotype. The CDR3 nucleotides read TGTGCCAGCAGTGGAGGGACAGCCAATAACTATGGCTACACCTTC. This encodes CASSGGTANNYGYTF. This chain connects TRBV6-1 to TRBJ1-2; 7 bases agree with TRBD1. The germline V gene encodes CDR1 MNHNS and CDR2 SASEGT. Trimming at V came to 4 bases and at J to 1 base, leaving 6 bases not matched to a gene. The CDR3 has 15 amino acids.

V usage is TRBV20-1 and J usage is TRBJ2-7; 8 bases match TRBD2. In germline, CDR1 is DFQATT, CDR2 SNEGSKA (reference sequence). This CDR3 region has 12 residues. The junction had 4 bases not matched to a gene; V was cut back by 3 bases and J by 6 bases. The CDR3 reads CSARGRGAEQYF. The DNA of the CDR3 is TGCAGTGCTAGGGGGCGGGGGGCCGAGCAGTACTTC.

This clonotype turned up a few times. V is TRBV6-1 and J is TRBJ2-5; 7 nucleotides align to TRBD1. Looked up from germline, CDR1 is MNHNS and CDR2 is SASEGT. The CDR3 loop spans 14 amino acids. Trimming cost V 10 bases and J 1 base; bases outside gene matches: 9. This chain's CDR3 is CATQTGATQETQYF. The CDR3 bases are TGTGCCACCCAAACAGGGGCCACCCAAGAGACCCAGTACTTC.

The CDR3 is CASLGGGRTYTQYF. CDR3 coding DNA: TGTGCCAGCCTGGGTGGGGGACGCACGTATACGCAGTATTTT. The chain links TRBV2 to TRBJ2-3, with D perhaps assigned TRBD1 or TRBD2 (5 bases each). V lost 8 bases, J lost 7 bases, and 19 bases lay in between. This CDR3 region has 14 residues. Per the germline V gene, CDR1 is SNHLY and CDR2 is FYNNEI.

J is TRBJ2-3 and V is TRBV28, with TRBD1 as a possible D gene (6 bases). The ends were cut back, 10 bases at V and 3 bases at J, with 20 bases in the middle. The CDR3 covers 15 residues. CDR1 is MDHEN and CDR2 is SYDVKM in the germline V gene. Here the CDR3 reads CATSPPRGITDTQYF. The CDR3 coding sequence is TGTGCCACGAGCCCCCCCAGGGGTATTACAGATACGCAGTATTTT.

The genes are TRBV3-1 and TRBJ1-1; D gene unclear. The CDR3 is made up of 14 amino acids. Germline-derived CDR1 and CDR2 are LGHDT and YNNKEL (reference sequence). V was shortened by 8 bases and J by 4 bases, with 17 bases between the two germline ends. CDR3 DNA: TGTGCCAGCGGAGACCCGGGGTCGGGCACTGAAGCTTTCTTT. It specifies CASGDPGSGTEAFF.

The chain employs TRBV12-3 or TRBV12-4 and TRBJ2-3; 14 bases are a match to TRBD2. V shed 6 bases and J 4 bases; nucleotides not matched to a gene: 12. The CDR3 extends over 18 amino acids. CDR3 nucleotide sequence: TGTGCCAGCAGGAAAGAAGTCCCGACTAGCGGGGGGGCAGATACGCAGTATTTT. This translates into CASRKEVPTSGGADTQYF.

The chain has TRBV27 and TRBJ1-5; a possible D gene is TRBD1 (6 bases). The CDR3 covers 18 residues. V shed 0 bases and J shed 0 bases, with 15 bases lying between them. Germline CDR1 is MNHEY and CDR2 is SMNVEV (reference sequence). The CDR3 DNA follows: TGTGCCAGCAGTTTATCGGCAGGGGCCCTGAATAGCAATCAGCCCCAGCATTTT. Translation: CASSLSAGALNSNQPQHF.

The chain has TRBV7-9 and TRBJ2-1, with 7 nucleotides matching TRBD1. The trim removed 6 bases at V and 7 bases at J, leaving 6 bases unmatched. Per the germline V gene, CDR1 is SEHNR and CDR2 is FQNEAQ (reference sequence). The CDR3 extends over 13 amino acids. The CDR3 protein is CASRKGARNEQFF. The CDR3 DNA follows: TGTGCCAGCAGGAAGGGGGCTCGGAATGAGCAGTTCTTC.

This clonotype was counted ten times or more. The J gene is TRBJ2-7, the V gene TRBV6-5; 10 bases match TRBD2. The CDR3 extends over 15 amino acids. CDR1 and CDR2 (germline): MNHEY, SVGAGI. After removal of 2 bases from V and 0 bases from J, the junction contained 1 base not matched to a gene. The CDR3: CASSYASGGSYEQYF. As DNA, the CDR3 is TGTGCCAGCAGTTACGCTAGCGGGGGCTCCTACGAGCAGTACTTC.

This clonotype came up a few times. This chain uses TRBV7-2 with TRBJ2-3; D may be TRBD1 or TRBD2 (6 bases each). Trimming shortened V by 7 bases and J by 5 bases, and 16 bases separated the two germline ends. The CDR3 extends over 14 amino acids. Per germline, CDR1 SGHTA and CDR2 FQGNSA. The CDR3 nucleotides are TGTGCCAGCACACGACCGGAGGGGGGAGATACGCAGTATTTT. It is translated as CASTRPEGGDTQYF.

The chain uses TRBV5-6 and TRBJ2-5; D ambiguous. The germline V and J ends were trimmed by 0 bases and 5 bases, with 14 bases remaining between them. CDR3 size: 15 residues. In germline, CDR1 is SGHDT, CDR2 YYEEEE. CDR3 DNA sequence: TGTGCCAGCAGCTTGGGCCACCTTGATTGGGAGACCCAGTACTTC. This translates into CASSLGHLDWETQYF.

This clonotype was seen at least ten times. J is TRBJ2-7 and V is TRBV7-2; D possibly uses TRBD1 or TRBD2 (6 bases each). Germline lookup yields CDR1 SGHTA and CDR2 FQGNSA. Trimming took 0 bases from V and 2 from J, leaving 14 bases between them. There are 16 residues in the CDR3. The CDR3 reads CASSLAVGGPAYEQYF. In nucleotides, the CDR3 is TGTGCCAGCAGCTTAGCTGTTGGGGGGCCGGCCTACGAGCAGTACTTC.

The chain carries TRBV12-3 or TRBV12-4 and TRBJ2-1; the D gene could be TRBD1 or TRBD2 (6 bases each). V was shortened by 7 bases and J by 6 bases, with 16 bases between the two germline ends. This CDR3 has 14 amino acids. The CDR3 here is CASTRDNGGNEQFF. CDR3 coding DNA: TGTGCCAGCACTCGGGACAACGGGGGCAATGAGCAGTTCTTC.

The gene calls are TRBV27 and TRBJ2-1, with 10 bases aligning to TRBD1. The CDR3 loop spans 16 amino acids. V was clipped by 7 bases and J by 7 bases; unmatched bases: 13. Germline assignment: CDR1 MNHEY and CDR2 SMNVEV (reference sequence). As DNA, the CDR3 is TGTGCCAGCACTAATCTCCGCGACAGGGGGCTGAATGAGCAGTTCTTC. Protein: CASTNLRDRGLNEQFF.

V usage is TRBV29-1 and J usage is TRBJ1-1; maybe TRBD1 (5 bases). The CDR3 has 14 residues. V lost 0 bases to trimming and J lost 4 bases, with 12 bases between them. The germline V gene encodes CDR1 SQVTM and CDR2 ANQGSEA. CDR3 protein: CSVEDFRDGTEAFF. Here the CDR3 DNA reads TGCAGCGTTGAAGATTTTAGGGACGGCACTGAAGCTTTCTTT.

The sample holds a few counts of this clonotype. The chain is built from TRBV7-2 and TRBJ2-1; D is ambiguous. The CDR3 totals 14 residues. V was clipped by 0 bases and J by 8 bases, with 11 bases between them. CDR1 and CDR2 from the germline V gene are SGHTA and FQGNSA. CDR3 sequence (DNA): TGTGCCAGCAGCTTAGCCCTAGGTCTCCATGAGCAGTTCTTC. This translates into CASSLALGLHEQFF.

In DNA, the CDR3 is TGCAGTGCTAGATCACAGGGAGCCAACACCGGGGAGCTGTTTTTT. It specifies CSARSQGANTGELFF. This chain uses TRBV20-1 with TRBJ2-2, with D possibly matching TRBD1 (6 bases). Trimming pared 2 bases from V and 2 bases from J, leaving 12 bases between. The CDR3 has 15 amino acids. Germline V gene data show CDR1 as DFQATT and CDR2 as SNEGSKA (reference sequence).

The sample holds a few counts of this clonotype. CDR3 nucleotide sequence: TGTGCCAGCAGTCCCAAGAGGACTAGCGGGGGGGAGCAGTTCTTC. Amino acid sequence: CASSPKRTSGGEQFF. This chain links TRBV6-2 or TRBV6-3 with TRBJ2-1, with 14 bases matching TRBD2. Germline V lookup: CDR1 MNHEY, CDR2 SVGEGT. The CDR3 contains 15 residues. Trimming at V came to 5 bases and at J to 10 bases, leaving 7 bases not matched to a gene.

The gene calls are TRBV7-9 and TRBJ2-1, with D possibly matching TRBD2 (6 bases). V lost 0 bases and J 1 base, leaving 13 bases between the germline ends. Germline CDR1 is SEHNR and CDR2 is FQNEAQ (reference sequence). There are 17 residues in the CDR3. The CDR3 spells CASSLARASASYNEQFF. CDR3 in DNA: TGTGCCAGCAGCTTAGCGCGAGCTAGCGCATCCTACAATGAGCAGTTCTTC.

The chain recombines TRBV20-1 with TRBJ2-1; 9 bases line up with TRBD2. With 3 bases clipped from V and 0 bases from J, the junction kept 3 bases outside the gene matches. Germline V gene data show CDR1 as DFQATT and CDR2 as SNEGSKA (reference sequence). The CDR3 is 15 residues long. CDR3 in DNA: TGCAGTGCTAGGTCACTAGCGGGCTCCTACAATGAGCAGTTCTTC. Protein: CSARSLAGSYNEQFF.

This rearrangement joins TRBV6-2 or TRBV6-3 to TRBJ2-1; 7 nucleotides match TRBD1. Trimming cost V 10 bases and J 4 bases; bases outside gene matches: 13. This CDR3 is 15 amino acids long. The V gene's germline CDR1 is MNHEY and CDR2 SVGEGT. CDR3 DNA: TGTGCCACCGGGAATGACAGGGTGGTGTACAATGAGCAGTTCTTC. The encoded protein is CATGNDRVVYNEQFF.

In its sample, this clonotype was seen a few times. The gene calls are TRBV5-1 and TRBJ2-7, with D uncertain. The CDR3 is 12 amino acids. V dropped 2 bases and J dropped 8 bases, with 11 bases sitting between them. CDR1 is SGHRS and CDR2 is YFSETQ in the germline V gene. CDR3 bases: TGCGCCAGCAGCTTCTCTCACATGCAGCAGTACTTC. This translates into CASSFSHMQQYF. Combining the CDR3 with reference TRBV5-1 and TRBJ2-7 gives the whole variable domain KAGVTQTPRYLIKTRGQQVTLSCSPISGHRSVSWYQQTPGQGLQFLFEYFSETQRNKGNFPGRFSGRQFSNSRSEMNVSTLELGDSALYLCASSFSHMQQYFGPGTRLTVT.

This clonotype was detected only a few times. The DNA for the CDR3 is TGTGCCAGCAGAGGACAGGATTTCGCGCAGTACTTC. Encoded protein: CASRGQDFAQYF. The J gene is TRBJ2-5, the V gene TRBV25-1; 7 bases agree with TRBD1. The CDR3 totals 12 residues. V was clipped by 6 bases and J by 11 bases; unmatched bases: 9. Germline CDR1 reads MGHDK; CDR2 reads SYGVNS.

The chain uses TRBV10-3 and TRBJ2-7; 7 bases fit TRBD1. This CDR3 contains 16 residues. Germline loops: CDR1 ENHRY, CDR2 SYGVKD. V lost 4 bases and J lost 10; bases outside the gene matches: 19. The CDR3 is CAISGGTAILQEAQYF. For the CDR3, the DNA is TGTGCCATCAGTGGGGGGACAGCAATTCTCCAAGAGGCCCAGTACTTC.

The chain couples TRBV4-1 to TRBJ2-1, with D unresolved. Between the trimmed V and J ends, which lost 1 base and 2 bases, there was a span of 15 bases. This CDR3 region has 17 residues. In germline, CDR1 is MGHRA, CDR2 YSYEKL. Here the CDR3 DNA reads TGCGCCAGCAGCCAAGGGTCCACCTCATCTGCCTACAATGAGCAGTTCTTC. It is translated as CASSQGSTSSAYNEQFF.